This T cell receptor (beta chain) was documented in a study of PD-L1 blockade in urothelial cancer. Study as a whole: Atezolizumab (1,200 mg intravenously every 3 weeks) began in about 2014 for patients. There were a median of about 150,000 T cells in blood samples.

This CDR3 is built from 15 residues. Germline assignment: CDR1 LGHNT and CDR2 FRNRAP. J gave up 5 bases and V 6 bases, and 11 bases lay outside the gene matches. Time point denoted: pretreatment peripheral blood. Repertoires were generated with immunoSEQ multiplex PCR, while TCRdb's copy carries only in-frame clones and drops some. The sample contains tens of thousands of clones, about 83% of which appear only once. The TCR was taken from a man aged 55 to 70 with urothelial cancer. The sequences come from PBMCs, collected around atezolizumab (anti-PD-L1) treatment. The chain recombines TRBV12-5 with TRBJ1-1; 8 bases are a match to TRBD1. The CDR3 protein is CASGPTDRGRTEAFF. The CDR3 bases are TGTGCTAGTGGACCTACAGACAGGGGTCGTACTGAAGCTTTCTTT.